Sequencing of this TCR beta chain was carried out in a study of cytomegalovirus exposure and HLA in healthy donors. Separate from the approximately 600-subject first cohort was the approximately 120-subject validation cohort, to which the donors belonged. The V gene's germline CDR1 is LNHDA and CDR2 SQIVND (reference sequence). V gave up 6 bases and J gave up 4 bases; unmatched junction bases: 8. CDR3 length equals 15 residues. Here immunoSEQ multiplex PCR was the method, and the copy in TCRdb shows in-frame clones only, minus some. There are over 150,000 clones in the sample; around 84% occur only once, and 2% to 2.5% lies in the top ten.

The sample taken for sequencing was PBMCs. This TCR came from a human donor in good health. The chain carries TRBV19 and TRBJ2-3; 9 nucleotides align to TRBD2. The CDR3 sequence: CASSLAGPGADTQYF. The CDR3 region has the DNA TGTGCCAGTAGCCTAGCGGGACCGGGGGCAGATACGCAGTATTTT.